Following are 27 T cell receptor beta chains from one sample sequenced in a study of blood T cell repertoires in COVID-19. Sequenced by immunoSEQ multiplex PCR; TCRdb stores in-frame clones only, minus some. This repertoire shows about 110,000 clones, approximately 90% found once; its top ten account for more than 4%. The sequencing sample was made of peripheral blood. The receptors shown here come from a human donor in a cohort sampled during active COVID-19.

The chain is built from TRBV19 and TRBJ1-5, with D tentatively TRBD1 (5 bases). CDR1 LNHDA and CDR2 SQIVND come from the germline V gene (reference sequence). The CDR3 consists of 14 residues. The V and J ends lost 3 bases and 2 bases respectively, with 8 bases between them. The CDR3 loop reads CASSITGRNQPQHF. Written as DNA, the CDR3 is TGTGCCAGTAGTATTACAGGCCGCAATCAGCCCCAGCATTTT. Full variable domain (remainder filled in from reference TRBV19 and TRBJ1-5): DGGITQSPKYLFRKEGQNVTLSCEQNLNHDAMYWYRQDPGQGLRLIYYSQIVNDFQKGDIAEGYSVSREKKESFPLTVTSAQKNPTAFYLCASSITGRNQPQHFGDGTRLSIL.

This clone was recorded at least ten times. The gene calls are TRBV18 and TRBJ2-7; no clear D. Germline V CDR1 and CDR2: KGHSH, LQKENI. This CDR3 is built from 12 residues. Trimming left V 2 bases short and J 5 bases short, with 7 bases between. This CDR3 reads CASSPRVNEQYF. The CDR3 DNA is TGTGCCAGCTCACCAAGAGTAAACGAGCAGTACTTC.

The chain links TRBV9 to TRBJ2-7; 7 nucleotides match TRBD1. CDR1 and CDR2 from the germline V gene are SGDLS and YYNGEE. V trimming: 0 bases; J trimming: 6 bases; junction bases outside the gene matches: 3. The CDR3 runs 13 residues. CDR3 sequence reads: CASSVVTGAEQYF. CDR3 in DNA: TGTGCCAGCAGCGTAGTAACAGGGGCCGAGCAGTACTTC.

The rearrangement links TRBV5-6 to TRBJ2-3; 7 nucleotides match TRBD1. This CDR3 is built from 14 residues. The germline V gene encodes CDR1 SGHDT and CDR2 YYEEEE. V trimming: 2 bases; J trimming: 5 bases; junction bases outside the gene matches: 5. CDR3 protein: CASSLRQGKDTQYF. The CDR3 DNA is TGTGCCAGCAGCTTAAGACAGGGTAAAGATACGCAGTATTTT. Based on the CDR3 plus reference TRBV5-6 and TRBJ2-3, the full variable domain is DAGVTQSPTHLIKTRGQQVTLRCSPKSGHDTVSWYQQALGQGPQFIFQYYEEEERQRGNFPDRFSGHQFPNYSSELNVNALLLGDSALYLCASSLRQGKDTQYFGPGTRLTVL.

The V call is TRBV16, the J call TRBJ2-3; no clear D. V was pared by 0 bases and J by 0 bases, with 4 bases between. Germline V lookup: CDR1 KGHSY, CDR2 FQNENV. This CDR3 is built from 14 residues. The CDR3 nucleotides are TGTGCCAGCAGCCAATCGTCGAGCACAGATACGCAGTATTTT. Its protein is CASSQSSSTDTQYF.

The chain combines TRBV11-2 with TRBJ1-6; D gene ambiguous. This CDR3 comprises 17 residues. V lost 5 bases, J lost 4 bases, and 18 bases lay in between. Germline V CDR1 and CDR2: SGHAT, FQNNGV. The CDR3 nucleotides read TGTGCCAGCAGCCCAAGGGCGAGTCCGGGGTATAATTCACCCCTCCACTTT. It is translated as CASSPRASPGYNSPLHF.

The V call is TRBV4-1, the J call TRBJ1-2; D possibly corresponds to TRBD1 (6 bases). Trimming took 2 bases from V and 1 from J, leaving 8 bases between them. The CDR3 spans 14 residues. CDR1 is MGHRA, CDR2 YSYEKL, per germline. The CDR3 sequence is CASSQRQDNYGYTF. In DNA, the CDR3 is TGCGCCAGCAGCCAAAGACAGGATAACTATGGCTACACCTTC.

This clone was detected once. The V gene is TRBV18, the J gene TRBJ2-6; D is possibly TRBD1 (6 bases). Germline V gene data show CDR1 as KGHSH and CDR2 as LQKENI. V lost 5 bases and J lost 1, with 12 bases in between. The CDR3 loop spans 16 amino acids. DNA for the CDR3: TGTGCCAGCTCATCCGAGACAGGTTCTGGGGCCAACGTCCTGACTTTC. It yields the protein CASSSETGSGANVLTF. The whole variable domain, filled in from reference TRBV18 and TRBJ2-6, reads NAGVMQNPRHLVRRRGQEARLRCSPMKGHSHVYWYRQLPEEGLKFMVYLQKENIIDESGMPKERFSAEFPKEGPSILRIQQVVRGDSAAYFCASSSETGSGANVLTFGAGSRLTVL.

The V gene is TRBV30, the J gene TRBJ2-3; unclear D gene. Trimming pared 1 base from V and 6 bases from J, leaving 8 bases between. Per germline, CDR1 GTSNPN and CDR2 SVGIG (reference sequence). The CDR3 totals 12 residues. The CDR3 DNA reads TGTGCCTGGAGTGGCAACAAGGATACGCAGTATTTT. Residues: CAWSGNKDTQYF.

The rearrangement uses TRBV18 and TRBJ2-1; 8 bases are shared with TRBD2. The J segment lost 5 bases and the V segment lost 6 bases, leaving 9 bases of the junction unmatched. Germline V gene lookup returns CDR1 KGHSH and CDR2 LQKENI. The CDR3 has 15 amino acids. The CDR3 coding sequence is TGTGCCAGCTCCATCTTGGGAGCGGGGGACAATGAGCAGTTCTTC. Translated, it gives CASSILGAGDNEQFF.

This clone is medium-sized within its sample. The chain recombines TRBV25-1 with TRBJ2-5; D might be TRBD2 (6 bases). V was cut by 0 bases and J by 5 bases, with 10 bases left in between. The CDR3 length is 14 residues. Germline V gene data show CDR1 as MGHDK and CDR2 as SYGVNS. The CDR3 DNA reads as TGTGCCAGCAGTGAATATGGAGGGTCGGAGACCCAGTACTTC. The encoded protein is CASSEYGGSETQYF. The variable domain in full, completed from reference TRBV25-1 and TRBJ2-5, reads EADIYQTPRYLVIGTGKKITLECSQTMGHDKMYWYQQDPGMELHLIHYSYGVNSTEKGDLSSESTVSRIRTEHFPLTLESARPSHTSQYLCASSEYGGSETQYFGPGTRLLVL.

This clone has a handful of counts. CDR3: CASSYLQGTGELFF. The DNA for the CDR3 is TGTGCCAGCAGTTATCTACAGGGGACCGGGGAGCTGTTTTTT. The chain has TRBV6-2 or TRBV6-3 and TRBJ2-2; 7 bases agree with TRBD1. V shed 3 bases and J 5 bases; nucleotides not matched to a gene: 3. CDR1 and CDR2 from the germline V gene are MNHEY and SVGEGT. CDR3 size: 14 residues.

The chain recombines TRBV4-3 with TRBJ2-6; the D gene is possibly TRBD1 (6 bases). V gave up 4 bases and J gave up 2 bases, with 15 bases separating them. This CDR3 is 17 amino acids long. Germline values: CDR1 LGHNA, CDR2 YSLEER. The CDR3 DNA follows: TGCGCCAGCAGCCTAGAGAAGCCAGGGGCTGGGGCCAACGTCCTGACTTTC. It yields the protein CASSLEKPGAGANVLTF.

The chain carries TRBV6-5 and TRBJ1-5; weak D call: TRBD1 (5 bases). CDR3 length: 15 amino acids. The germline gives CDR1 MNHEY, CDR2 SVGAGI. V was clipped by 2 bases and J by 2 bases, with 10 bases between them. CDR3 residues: CASSYGHSGNQPQHF. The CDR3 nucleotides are TGTGCCAGCAGTTACGGACACTCGGGCAATCAGCCCCAGCATTTT.

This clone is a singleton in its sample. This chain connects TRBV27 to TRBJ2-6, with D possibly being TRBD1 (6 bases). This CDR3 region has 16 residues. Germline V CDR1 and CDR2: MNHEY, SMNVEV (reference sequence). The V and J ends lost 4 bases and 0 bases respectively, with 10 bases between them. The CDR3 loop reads CASSSRGNSGANVLTF. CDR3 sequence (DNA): TGTGCCAGCAGTTCCAGGGGCAACTCTGGGGCCAACGTCCTGACTTTC.

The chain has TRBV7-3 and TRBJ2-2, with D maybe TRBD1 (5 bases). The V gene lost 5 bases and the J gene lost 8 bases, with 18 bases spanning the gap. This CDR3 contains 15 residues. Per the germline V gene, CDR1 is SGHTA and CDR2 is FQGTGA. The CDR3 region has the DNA TGTGCCAGCAGCGAACAGGCAGGGTTGCGAGGGGAGCTGTTTTTT. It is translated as CASSEQAGLRGELFF.

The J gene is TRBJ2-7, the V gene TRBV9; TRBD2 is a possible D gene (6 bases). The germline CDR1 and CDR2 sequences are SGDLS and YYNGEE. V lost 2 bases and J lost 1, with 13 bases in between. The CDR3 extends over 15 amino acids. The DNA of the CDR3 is TGTGCCAGCAGCGTCGGGGGAATTAGGTCCTACGAGCAGTACTTC. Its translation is CASSVGGIRSYEQYF.

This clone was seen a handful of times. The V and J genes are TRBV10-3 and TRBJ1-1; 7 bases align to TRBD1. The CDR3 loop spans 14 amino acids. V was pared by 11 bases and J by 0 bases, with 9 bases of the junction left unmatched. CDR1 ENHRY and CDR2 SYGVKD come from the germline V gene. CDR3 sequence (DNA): TGTGCCGCTACCGGGACAGCCATGAACACTGAAGCTTTCTTT. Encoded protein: CAATGTAMNTEAFF.

CDR3: CASSATEDNSPLHF. The DNA for the CDR3 is TGTGCCAGCAGCGCGACAGAGGATAATTCACCCCTCCACTTT. The chain recombines TRBV6-5 with TRBJ1-6; perhaps TRBD1 as D (5 bases). CDR1 is MNHEY, CDR2 SVGAGI, per germline. The ends were cut back, 6 bases at V and 5 bases at J, with 11 bases in the middle. The CDR3 is made up of 14 amino acids.

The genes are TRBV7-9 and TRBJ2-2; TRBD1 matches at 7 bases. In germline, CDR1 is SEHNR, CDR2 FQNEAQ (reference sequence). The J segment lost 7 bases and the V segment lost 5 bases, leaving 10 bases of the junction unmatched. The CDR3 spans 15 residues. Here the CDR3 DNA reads TGTGCCAGCAGCCGTGGGACAGAGGTTAGCGGGGAGCTGTTTTTT. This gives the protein CASSRGTEVSGELFF.

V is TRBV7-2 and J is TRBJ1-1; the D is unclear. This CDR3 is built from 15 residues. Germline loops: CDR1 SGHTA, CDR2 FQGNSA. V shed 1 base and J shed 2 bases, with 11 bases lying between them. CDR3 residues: CASSLEPGRNTEAFF. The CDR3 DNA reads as TGTGCCAGCAGCTTAGAGCCGGGGAGAAACACTGAAGCTTTCTTT.

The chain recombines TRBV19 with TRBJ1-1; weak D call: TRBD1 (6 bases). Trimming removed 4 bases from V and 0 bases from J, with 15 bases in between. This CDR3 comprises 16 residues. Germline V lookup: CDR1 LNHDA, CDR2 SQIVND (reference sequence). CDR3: CASSTHLEGVNTEAFF. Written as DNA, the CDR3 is TGTGCCAGTAGTACCCATCTTGAGGGGGTGAACACTGAAGCTTTCTTT.

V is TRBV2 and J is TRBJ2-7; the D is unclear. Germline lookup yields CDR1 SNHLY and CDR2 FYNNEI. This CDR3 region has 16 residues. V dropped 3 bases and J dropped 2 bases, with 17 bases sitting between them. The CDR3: CASSDSPLRKPYEQYF. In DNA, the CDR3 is TGTGCCAGCAGTGATTCCCCTTTGCGGAAACCCTACGAGCAGTACTTC.

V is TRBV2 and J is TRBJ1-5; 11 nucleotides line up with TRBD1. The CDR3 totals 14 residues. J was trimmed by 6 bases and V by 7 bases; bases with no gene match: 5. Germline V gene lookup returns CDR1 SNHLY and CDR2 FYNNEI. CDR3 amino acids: CASTWTGGVQPQHF. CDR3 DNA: TGTGCCAGCACTTGGACAGGGGGCGTTCAGCCCCAGCATTTT.

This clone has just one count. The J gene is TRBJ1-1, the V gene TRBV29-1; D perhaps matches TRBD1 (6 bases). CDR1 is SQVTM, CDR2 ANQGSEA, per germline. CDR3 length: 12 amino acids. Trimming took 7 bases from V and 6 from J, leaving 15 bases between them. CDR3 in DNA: TGCAGCGCCATACAGGGTATCGCTGAAGCTTTCTTT. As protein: CSAIQGIAEAFF.

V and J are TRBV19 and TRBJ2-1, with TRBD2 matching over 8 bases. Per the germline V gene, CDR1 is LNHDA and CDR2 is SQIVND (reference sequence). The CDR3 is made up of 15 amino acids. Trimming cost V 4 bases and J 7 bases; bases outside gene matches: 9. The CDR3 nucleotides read TGTGCCAGTAGTAGACCGGGACTAGGAGTGAATGAGCAGTTCTTC. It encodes CASSRPGLGVNEQFF.

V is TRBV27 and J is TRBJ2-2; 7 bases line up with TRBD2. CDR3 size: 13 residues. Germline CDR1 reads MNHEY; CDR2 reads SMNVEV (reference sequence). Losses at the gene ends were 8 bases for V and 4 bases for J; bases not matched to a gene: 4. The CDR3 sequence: CASRDYPTGELFF. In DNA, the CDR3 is TGTGCCAGCCGGGACTACCCCACCGGGGAGCTGTTTTTT.